This paragraph covers one T cell receptor (beta chain) sequence. As yet, its antigen is unknown. TCRdb re-derived calls from the 5' RACE reads in MiXCR, one entry per CDR3 protein. The sample holds 550,000 to 600,000 distinct CDR3 sequences; roughly a sixth are singletons and the top ten take roughly 7.7%. These data come from a study of T-cell memory formation after mild COVID-19. Overall study results and limits: Shrinking CD4+ clones were chiefly CM and EM; CD8+ ones were chiefly EMRA.

V was clipped by 0 bases and J by 3 bases, with 14 bases between them. CDR1 is ENHRY and CDR2 is SYGVKD in the germline V gene. The CDR3 is 16 amino acids. Sequenced input: PBMCs or a T cell subset sorted from them (not recorded which). This clonotype originated in an adult woman who had mild COVID-19 (a few samples of this study predate the infection). Cell type and time point are not known. V and J are TRBV10-3 and TRBJ1-2; D remains ambiguous. The CDR3 loop reads CAISESSNGGYYGYTF. The CDR3 bases are TGTGCCATCAGTGAGTCAAGTAACGGAGGATACTATGGCTACACCTTC.